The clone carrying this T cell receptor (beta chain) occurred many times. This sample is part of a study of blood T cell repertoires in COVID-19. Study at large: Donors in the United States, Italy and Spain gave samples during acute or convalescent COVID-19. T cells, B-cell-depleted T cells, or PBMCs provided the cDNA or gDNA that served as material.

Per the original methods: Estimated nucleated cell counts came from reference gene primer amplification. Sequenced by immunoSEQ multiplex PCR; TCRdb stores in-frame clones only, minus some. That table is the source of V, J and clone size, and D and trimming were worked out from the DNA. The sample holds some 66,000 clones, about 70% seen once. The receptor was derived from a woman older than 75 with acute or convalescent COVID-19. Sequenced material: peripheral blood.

For the CDR3, the DNA is TGTGCCAGCAGCTTCCGGGATAGCGAATACGAGCAGTACTTC. It yields the protein CASSFRDSEYEQYF. The chain joins TRBV5-6 to TRBJ2-7; D perhaps matches TRBD2 (5 bases). Germline assignment: CDR1 SGHDT and CDR2 YYEEEE. V dropped 2 bases and J dropped 4 bases, with 13 bases sitting between them. This CDR3 region has 14 residues. Using reference TRBV5-6 and TRBJ2-7 for the parts outside the CDR3, the full variable domain is DAGVTQSPTHLIKTRGQQVTLRCSPKSGHDTVSWYQQALGQGPQFIFQYYEEEERQRGNFPDRFSGHQFPNYSSELNVNALLLGDSALYLCASSFRDSEYEQYFGPGTRLTVT.